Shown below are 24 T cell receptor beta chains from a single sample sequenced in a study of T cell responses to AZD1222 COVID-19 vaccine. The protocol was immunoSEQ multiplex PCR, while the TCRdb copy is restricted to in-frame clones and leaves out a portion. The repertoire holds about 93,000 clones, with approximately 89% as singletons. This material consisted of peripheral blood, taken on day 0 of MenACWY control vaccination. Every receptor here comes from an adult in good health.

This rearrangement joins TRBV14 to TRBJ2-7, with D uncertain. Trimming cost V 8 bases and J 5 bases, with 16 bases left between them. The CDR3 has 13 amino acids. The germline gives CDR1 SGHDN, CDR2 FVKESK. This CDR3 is CASQRTLLNEQYF. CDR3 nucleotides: TGTGCCAGCCAACGGACCTTGCTCAACGAGCAGTACTTC.

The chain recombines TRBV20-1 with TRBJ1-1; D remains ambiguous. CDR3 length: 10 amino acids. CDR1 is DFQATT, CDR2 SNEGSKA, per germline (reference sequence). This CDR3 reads CRALGTEAFF. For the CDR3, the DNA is TGCAGAGCCCTTGGCACTGAAGCTTTCTTT.

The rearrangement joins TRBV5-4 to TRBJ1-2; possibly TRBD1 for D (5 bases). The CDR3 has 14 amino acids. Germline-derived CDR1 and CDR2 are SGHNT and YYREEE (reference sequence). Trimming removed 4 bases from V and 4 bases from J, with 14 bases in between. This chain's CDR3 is CASSRPGGVYGYTF. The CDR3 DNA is TGTGCCAGCAGCCGCCCGGGGGGGGTCTATGGCTACACCTTC.

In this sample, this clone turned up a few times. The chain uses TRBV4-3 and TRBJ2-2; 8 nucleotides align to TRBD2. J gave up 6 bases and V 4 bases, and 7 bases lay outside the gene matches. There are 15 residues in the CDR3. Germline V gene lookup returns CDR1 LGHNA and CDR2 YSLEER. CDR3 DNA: TGCGCCAGCAGCCCCGGGTCGGGGGGGTCCGGGGAGCTGTTTTTT. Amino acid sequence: CASSPGSGGSGELFF.

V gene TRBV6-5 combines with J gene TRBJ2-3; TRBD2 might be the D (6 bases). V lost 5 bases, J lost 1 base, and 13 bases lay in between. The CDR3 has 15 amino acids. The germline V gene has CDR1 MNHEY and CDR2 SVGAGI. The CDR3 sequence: CASSRGPGGTDTQYF. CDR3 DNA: TGTGCCAGCAGTCGGGGACCGGGGGGCACAGATACGCAGTATTTT.

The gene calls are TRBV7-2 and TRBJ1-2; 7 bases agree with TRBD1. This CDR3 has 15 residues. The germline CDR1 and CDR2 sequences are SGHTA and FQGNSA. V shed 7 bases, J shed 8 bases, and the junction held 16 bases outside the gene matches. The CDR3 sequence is CASIQGELAGGGYTF. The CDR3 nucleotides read TGTGCCAGCATCCAGGGGGAGTTGGCGGGCGGGGGCTACACCTTC. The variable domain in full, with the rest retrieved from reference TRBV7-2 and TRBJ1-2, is GAGVSQSPSNKVTEKGKDVELRCDPISGHTALYWYRQSLGQGLEFLIYFQGNSAPDKSGLPSDRFSAERTGGSVSTLTIQRTQQEDSAVYLCASIQGELAGGGYTFGSGTRLTVV.

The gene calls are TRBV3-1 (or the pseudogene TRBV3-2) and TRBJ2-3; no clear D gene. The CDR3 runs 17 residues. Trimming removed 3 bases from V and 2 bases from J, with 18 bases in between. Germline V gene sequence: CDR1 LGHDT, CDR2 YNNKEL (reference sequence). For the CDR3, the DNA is TGTGCCAGCAGCCACACGTCTGGGTGGCCGTCCACAGATACGCAGTATTTT. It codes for CASSHTSGWPSTDTQYF.

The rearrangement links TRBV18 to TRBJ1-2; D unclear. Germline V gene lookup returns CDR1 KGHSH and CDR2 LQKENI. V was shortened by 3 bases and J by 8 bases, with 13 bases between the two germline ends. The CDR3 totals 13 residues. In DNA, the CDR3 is TGTGCCAGCTCACCCTCGGACTCAAGGGGCTACACCTTC. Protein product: CASSPSDSRGYTF.

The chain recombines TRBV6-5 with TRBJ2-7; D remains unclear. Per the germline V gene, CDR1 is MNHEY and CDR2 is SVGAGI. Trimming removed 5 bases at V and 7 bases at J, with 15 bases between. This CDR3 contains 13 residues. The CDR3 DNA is TGTGCCAGCAGTCTTACCGTGTTGTGGGAGCAGTACTTC. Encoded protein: CASSLTVLWEQYF.

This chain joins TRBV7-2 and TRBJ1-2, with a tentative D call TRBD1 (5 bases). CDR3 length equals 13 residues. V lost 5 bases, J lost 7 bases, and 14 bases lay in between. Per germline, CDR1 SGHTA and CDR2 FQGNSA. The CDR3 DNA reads TGTGCCAGCAGCACGCCCGTCGGGGGTGGCTACACCTTC. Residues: CASSTPVGGGYTF.

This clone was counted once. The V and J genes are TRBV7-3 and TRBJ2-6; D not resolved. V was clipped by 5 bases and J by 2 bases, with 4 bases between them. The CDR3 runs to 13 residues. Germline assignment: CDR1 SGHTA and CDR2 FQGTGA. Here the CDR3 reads CASSQPGANVLTF. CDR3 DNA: TGTGCCAGCAGCCAGCCTGGGGCCAACGTCCTGACTTTC.

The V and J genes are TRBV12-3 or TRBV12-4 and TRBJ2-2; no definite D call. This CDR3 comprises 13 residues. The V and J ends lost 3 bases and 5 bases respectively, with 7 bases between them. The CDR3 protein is CASSFGSTGELFF. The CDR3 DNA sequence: TGTGCCAGCAGTTTTGGGTCTACCGGGGAGCTGTTTTTT.

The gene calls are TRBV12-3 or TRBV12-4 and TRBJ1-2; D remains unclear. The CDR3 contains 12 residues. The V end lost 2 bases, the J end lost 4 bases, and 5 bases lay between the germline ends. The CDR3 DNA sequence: TGTGCCAGCAGTTTATCACCCTATGGCTACACCTTC. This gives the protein CASSLSPYGYTF.

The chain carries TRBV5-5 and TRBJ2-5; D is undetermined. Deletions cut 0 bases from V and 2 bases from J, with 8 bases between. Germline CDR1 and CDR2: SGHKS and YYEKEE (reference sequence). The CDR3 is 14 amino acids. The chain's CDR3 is CASSLEAIQETQYF. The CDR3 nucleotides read TGTGCCAGCAGCTTGGAGGCCATTCAAGAGACCCAGTACTTC.

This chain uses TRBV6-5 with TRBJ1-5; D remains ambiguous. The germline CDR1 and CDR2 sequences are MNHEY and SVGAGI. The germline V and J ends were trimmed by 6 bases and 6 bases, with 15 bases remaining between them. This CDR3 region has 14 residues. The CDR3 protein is CASSAVGRSQPQHF. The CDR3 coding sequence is TGTGCCAGCAGCGCCGTTGGTCGGAGTCAGCCCCAGCATTTT.

CDR3 in DNA: TGCAGTGCTAGTGGGGGGACGGGGGATGGGGGCATTCAGTACTTC. Its translation: CSASGGTGDGGIQYF. The chain has TRBV20-1 and TRBJ2-4, with D possibly TRBD2 on 6 matching bases. Germline V gene lookup returns CDR1 DFQATT and CDR2 SNEGSKA (reference sequence). The V gene lost 3 bases and the J gene lost 9 bases, with 21 bases spanning the gap. This CDR3 has 15 amino acids.

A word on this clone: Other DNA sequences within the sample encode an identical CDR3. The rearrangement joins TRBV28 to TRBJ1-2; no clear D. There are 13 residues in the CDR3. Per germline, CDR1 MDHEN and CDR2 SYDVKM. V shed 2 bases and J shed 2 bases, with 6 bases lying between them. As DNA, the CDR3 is TGTGCCAGCAGTTTAGACGGGAACTATGGCTACACCTTC. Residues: CASSLDGNYGYTF.

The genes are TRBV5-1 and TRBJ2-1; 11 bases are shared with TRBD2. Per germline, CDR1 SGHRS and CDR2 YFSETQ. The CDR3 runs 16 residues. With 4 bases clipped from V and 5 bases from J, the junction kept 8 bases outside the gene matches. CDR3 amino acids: CASSTSGGLVHNEQFF. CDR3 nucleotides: TGCGCCAGCAGCACTAGCGGGGGCCTAGTTCACAATGAGCAGTTCTTC. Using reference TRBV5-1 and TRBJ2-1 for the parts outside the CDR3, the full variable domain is KAGVTQTPRYLIKTRGQQVTLSCSPISGHRSVSWYQQTPGQGLQFLFEYFSETQRNKGNFPGRFSGRQFSNSRSEMNVSTLELGDSALYLCASSTSGGLVHNEQFFGPGTRLTVL.

This CDR3 reads CASSLAILRSAFF. For the CDR3, the DNA is TGTGCCAGCAGTTTAGCTATCCTACGGTCAGCTTTCTTT. The chain combines TRBV12-3 or TRBV12-4 with TRBJ1-1; D remains unclear. This CDR3 has 13 residues. V was clipped by 0 bases and J by 10 bases, with 12 bases between them.

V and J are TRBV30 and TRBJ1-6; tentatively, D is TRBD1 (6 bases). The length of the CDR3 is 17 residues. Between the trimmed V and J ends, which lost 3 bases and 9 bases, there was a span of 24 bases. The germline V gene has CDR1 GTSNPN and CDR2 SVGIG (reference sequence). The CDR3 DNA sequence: TGTGCCTGGAGCGATCCGGCCCTCAGGGGTCGTAGTTCACCCCTCCACTTT. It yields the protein CAWSDPALRGRSSPLHF.

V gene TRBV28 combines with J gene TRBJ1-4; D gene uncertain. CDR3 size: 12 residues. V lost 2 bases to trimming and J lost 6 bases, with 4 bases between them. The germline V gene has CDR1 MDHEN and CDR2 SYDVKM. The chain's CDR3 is CASSLNHEKLFF. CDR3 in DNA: TGTGCCAGCAGTTTAAATCATGAAAAACTGTTTTTT.

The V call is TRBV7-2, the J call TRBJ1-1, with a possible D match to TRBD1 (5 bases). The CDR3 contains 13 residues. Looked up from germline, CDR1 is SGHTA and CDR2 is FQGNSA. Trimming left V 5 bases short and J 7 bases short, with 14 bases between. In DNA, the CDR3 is TGTGCCAGCAGCCTGCCGGGGCAAGTTGAAGCTTTCTTT. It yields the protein CASSLPGQVEAFF.

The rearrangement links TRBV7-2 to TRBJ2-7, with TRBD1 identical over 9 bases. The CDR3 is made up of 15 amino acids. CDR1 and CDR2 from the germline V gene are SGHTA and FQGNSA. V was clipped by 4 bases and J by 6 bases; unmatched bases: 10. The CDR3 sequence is CASSSPGDRAFEQYF. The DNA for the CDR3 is TGTGCCAGCAGCTCGCCAGGGGACAGGGCTTTCGAGCAGTACTTC.

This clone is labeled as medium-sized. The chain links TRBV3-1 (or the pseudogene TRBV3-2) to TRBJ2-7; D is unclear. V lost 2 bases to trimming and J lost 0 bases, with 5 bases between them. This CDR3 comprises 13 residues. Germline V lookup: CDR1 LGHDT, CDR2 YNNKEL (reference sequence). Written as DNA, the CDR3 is TGTGCCAGCAGCCAACCAGCCTCCTACGAGCAGTACTTC. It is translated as CASSQPASYEQYF.